This T cell receptor beta chain is from a study of T cell repertoires in cytomegalovirus infection. Looking at the study overall: Based on public TCR beta signatures, there were indications of CMV infection and of a matching HLA type. Findings of the study overall: People with CMV and the relevant HLA were identified by cumulative public TCR beta family frequency. Ex vivo, HLA-C-restricted CMV-specific TCR beta clonotypes prevailed over the rest of the response.

Germline V lookup: CDR1 SGHTA, CDR2 FQGNSA. The CDR3 is 15 residues long. The ends lost 4 bases at V and 2 bases at J; junction bases unmatched: 6. In its sample, this clonotype was seen many times. Its antigen remains unknown. TCRdb called the reads again in MiXCR, with one record for every CDR3 protein. Here the sample spans 150,000 to 200,000 distinct CDR3 sequences, roughly a fifth being singletons. The receptor comes from a human donor in good health (CMV status not recorded). Some clones in this sample may be carry-over from other donors' samples. The chain employs TRBV7-2 and TRBJ1-1; 8 nucleotides align to TRBD1. The sample consisted of PBMCs. The CDR3 coding sequence is TGTGCCAGCAGCTCCAGGACAGGGTATAACACTGAAGCTTTCTTT. Amino acid sequence: CASSSRTGYNTEAFF.